Presented here are 12 T cell receptor beta chains from one specimen sequenced in a study of monozygotic twins with inflammatory bowel disease (dated by TCRdb to between 2018 and 2021). The library relied on 5' RACE. The data were produced on an Illumina HiSeq 2500. TCRdb reprocessed the reads, and each CDR3 protein sequence is entered once, without DNA. The sample's records list around 450,000 distinct CDR3 sequences. About 2.2% of the sample belongs to the ten largest clones. Material for sequencing was blood. The receptor set was obtained from a human donor with ulcerative colitis or Crohn's disease, or a healthy co-twin of an affected twin (not recorded which).

The V and J genes are TRBV6-6 and TRBJ1-5. CDR3 length: 12 residues. Germline CDR1 reads MNHNY; CDR2 reads SVGAGI (reference sequence). CDR3: CASTQGSQPQHF.

The chain employs TRBV6-2 or TRBV6-3 and TRBJ1-2; the D call of TRBD1 rests on TCRdb alone, since no DNA is present to check it. Germline V lookup: CDR1 MNHEY, CDR2 SVGEGT. The CDR3 has 15 residues. The CDR3 region is CASSHDPTGLGGYTF.

V usage is TRBV20-1 and J usage is TRBJ2-1; the TRBD2 assignment by TCRdb is unverifiable without DNA. Germline V gene lookup returns CDR1 DFQATT and CDR2 SNEGSKA (reference sequence). The CDR3 is made up of 17 amino acids. The CDR3: CSALGLAGASSTFEQFF.

V usage is TRBV7-2 and J usage is TRBJ2-4; without DNA, the TCRdb call of TRBD2 cannot be checked. CDR3 length equals 16 residues. In germline, CDR1 is SGHTA, CDR2 FQGNSA. The chain's CDR3 is CASSYLAGGGKNIQYF.

The chain couples TRBV7-9 to TRBJ1-1. The germline CDR1 and CDR2 sequences are SEHNR and FQNEAQ (reference sequence). CDR3 length: 11 amino acids. Here the CDR3 reads CASREVAEAFF. Looking up the rest from reference TRBV7-9 and TRBJ1-1 gives the full variable domain: DTGVSQNPRHKITKRGQNVTFRCDPISEHNRLYWYRQTLGQGPEFLTYFQNEAQLEKSRLLSDRFSAERPKGSFSTLEIQRTEQGDSAMYLCASREVAEAFFGQGTRLTVV.

The chain has TRBV12-3 or TRBV12-4 and TRBJ2-7. CDR3 length equals 14 residues. CDR3 amino acids: CASSLEARVSEQYF.

CDR3 residues: CSVKVGRKQYF. The chain has TRBV29-1 and TRBJ2-7. CDR1 SQVTM and CDR2 ANQGSEA come from the germline V gene. This CDR3 has 11 residues.

J is TRBJ2-7 and V is TRBV20-1; TCRdb gives TRBD2 as the D gene, but with no DNA this cannot be confirmed. The germline V gene encodes CDR1 DFQATT and CDR2 SNEGSKA (reference sequence). CDR3 length equals 13 residues. CDR3 sequence reads: CSAYREDNYEQYF.

CDR3 residues: CASSEGQLAGGRTQYF. The chain joins TRBV2 to TRBJ2-3; the TCRdb call, TRBD2, lacks DNA for checking. The CDR3 is made up of 16 amino acids. CDR1 SNHLY and CDR2 FYNNEI come from the germline V gene. The variable domain in full, completed from reference TRBV2 and TRBJ2-3, reads EPEVTQTPSHQVTQMGQEVILRCVPISNHLYFYWYRQILGQKVEFLVSFYNNEISEKSEIFDDQFSVERPDGSNFTLKIRSTKLEDSAMYFCASSEGQLAGGRTQYFGPGTRLTVL.

This CDR3 is CASSTGPAGVNVLTF. This chain links TRBV11-2 with TRBJ2-6; TCRdb lists TRBD1, though no DNA is available to test this call. Germline V CDR1 and CDR2: SGHAT, FQNNGV. CDR3 length: 15 residues.

V gene TRBV20-1 combines with J gene TRBJ2-6; TCRdb reports TRBD2, a call that lacks DNA to check it against. The V gene's germline CDR1 is DFQATT and CDR2 SNEGSKA (reference sequence). There are 16 residues in the CDR3. The CDR3 is CSAGTSGSAGANVLTF.

CDR3 region: CSATSGTGYFYEQYF. The chain combines TRBV20-1 with TRBJ2-7; TCRdb calls TRBD1, which cannot be checked without DNA. The germline gives CDR1 DFQATT, CDR2 SNEGSKA (reference sequence). This CDR3 has 15 residues.